Each of the 6 T cell receptor beta chains below was sequenced from the same sample in a study of CD8 T cells in ankylosing spondylitis. Study conclusions and caveats: Seemingly distinctive of ankylosing spondylitis blood was a TCR beta motif formed by eight highly homologous variants.

What these receptors recognize is not known. TCRdb used MiXCR to reprocess the 5' RACE reads, holding one entry per CDR3 protein. The table lists approximately 550,000 distinct CDR3 sequences, about 13% of them singletons. What was sequenced was blood, either unsorted or a sorted T cell fraction (not recorded which). Every receptor here comes from a male donor with ankylosing spondylitis.

This rearrangement joins TRBV6-1 to TRBJ2-7; D is unclear. CDR3 length: 16 residues. Germline-derived CDR1 and CDR2 are MNHNS and SASEGT. V shed 3 bases and J shed 0 bases, with 15 bases lying between them. CDR3 bases: TGTGCCAGCAGTGAGTATAGGGATATTAGCTCCTACGAGCAGTACTTC. The encoded protein is CASSEYRDISSYEQYF.

The chain couples TRBV5-6 to TRBJ2-6; D is unclear. CDR3 size: 15 residues. The V and J ends lost 0 bases and 4 bases respectively, with 8 bases between them. In germline, CDR1 is SGHDT, CDR2 YYEEEE. The CDR3: CASSLVGYGANVLTF. CDR3 nucleotides: TGTGCCAGCAGCTTGGTCGGGTACGGGGCCAACGTCCTGACTTTC. Based on the CDR3 plus reference TRBV5-6 and TRBJ2-6, the full variable domain is DAGVTQSPTHLIKTRGQQVTLRCSPKSGHDTVSWYQQALGQGPQFIFQYYEEEERQRGNFPDRFSGHQFPNYSSELNVNALLLGDSALYLCASSLVGYGANVLTFGAGSRLTVL.

This clonotype was seen a few times. This chain joins TRBV5-1 and TRBJ2-1, with no clear D. The CDR3 contains 14 residues. V was cut by 3 bases and J by 5 bases, with 12 bases left in between. Germline V CDR1 and CDR2: SGHRS, YFSETQ. The CDR3 sequence is CASSSGAYDNEQFF. As DNA, the CDR3 is TGCGCCAGCAGCTCCGGAGCCTATGACAATGAGCAGTTCTTC.

Ten or more counts support this clonotype. The chain has TRBV12-3 or TRBV12-4 and TRBJ2-3; maybe TRBD1 (5 bases). V lost 3 bases, J lost 2 bases, and 12 bases lay in between. This CDR3 is 15 amino acids long. The CDR3, as DNA: TGTGCCAGCAGTTTCGTCAGGACAACCACAGATACGCAGTATTTT. It specifies CASSFVRTTTDTQYF.

This clonotype has a handful of counts. The J gene is TRBJ1-3, the V gene TRBV7-9, with unresolved D. The germline V gene has CDR1 SEHNR and CDR2 FQNEAQ (reference sequence). Trimming took off 3 bases at V and 4 bases at J, with 7 bases between the two ends. This CDR3 spans 13 amino acids. The CDR3, as DNA: TGTGCCAGCAGCTTCGGTATGGGAAACACCATATATTTT. This sequence encodes CASSFGMGNTIYF.

V and J are TRBV7-2 and TRBJ2-1; TRBD2 matches 12 bases. This CDR3 spans 15 amino acids. Unmatched junction bases numbered 5, after V lost 6 bases and J lost 5 bases. In germline, CDR1 is SGHTA, CDR2 FQGNSA. CDR3 sequence reads: CASSWTSGTHNEQFF. For the CDR3, the DNA is TGTGCCAGCAGTTGGACTAGCGGGACTCACAATGAGCAGTTCTTC.